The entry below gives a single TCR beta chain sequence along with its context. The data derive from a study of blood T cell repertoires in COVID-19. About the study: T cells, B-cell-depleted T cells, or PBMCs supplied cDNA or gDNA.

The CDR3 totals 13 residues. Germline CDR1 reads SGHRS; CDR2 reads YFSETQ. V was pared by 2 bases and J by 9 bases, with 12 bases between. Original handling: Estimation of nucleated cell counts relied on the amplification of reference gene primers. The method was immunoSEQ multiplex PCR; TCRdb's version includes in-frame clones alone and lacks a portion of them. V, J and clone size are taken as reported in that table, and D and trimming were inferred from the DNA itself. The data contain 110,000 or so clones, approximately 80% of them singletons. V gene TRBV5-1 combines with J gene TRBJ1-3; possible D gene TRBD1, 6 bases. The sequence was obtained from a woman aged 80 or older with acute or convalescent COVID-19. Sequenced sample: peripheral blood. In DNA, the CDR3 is TGCGCCAGCAGCTTAAAGGGGGAAGGCACCATATATTTT. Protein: CASSLKGEGTIYF.